These 16 T cell receptor beta chains share one sample of origin, sequenced in a study of control samples from healthy donors and cancer patients. Assay: immunoSEQ multiplex PCR; the TCRdb copy retains only in-frame clones and omits some. The sample holds some 100,000 clones; about 85% are singletons and the top ten take over 0.95%. The sequenced material came from blood. The receptors stem from a woman aged 50 to 60 in good health.

The rearrangement links TRBV5-5 to TRBJ2-2, with 7 nucleotides matching TRBD2. The J segment lost 7 bases and the V segment lost 4 bases, leaving 1 base of the junction unmatched. The CDR3 contains 12 residues. The germline CDR1 and CDR2 sequences are SGHKS and YYEKEE (reference sequence). The CDR3 here is CASSAGVGELFF. In DNA, the CDR3 is TGTGCCAGCAGCGCGGGAGTCGGGGAGCTGTTTTTT. Together with reference TRBV5-5 and TRBJ2-2, the CDR3 gives the full variable domain: DAGVTQSPTHLIKTRGQQVTLRCSPISGHKSVSWYQQVLGQGPQFIFQYYEKEERGRGNFPDRFSARQFPNYSSELNVNALLLGDSALYLCASSAGVGELFFGEGSRLTVL.

The gene calls are TRBV9 and TRBJ2-7; D is unresolved. The V end lost 3 bases, the J end lost 2 bases, and 12 bases lay between the germline ends. Per germline, CDR1 SGDLS and CDR2 YYNGEE. The CDR3 sequence is 14 residues long. CDR3 nucleotides: TGTGCCAGCAGCGCCTTTCAAGGAGCCTACGAGCAGTACTTC. Amino acid sequence: CASSAFQGAYEQYF. Looking up the rest from reference TRBV9 and TRBJ2-7 gives the full variable domain: DSGVTQTPKHLITATGQRVTLRCSPRSGDLSVYWYQQSLDQGLQFLIQYYNGEERAKGNILERFSAQQFPDLHSELNLSSLELGDSALYFCASSAFQGAYEQYFGPGTRLTVT.

The V and J genes are TRBV7-3 and TRBJ2-5, with TRBD2 matching over 11 bases. CDR3 size: 16 residues. V lost 4 bases, J lost 7 bases, and 11 bases stayed unmatched. Germline-derived CDR1 and CDR2 are SGHTA and FQGTGA. The CDR3 coding sequence is TGTGCCAGCAGCTCCAGTACTAGCGGGAGATTGGGGACCCAGTACTTC. Protein sequence: CASSSSTSGRLGTQYF.

The genes are TRBV28 and TRBJ1-6, with D possibly matching TRBD1 (6 bases). V was clipped by 7 bases and J by 8 bases, with 15 bases between them. CDR1 is MDHEN, CDR2 SYDVKM, per germline. This CDR3 has 14 residues. DNA for the CDR3: TGTGCCAGCATTAGTATCAGGGGATATTCACCCCTCCACTTT. Protein product: CASISIRGYSPLHF.

The rearrangement uses TRBV5-1 and TRBJ1-3; TRBD1 might be the D (5 bases). Trimming cost V 0 bases and J 0 bases, with 13 bases left between them. This CDR3 contains 17 residues. Germline-derived CDR1 and CDR2 are SGHRS and YFSETQ. CDR3 DNA sequence: TGCGCCAGCAGCTTGGTGGGGGGTACCTTCTCTGGAAACACCATATATTTT. This codes for CASSLVGGTFSGNTIYF.

This sequence joins TRBV25-1 and TRBJ1-4; 7 bases agree with TRBD1. J was trimmed by 6 bases and V by 7 bases; bases with no gene match: 5. CDR1 MGHDK and CDR2 SYGVNS come from the germline V gene. The CDR3 spans 13 residues. In DNA, the CDR3 is TGTGCCAGCACTAGACAGGGTGATGAAAAACTGTTTTTT. Its translation is CASTRQGDEKLFF. The variable domain in full, with the rest retrieved from reference TRBV25-1 and TRBJ1-4, is EADIYQTPRYLVIGTGKKITLECSQTMGHDKMYWYQQDPGMELHLIHYSYGVNSTEKGDLSSESTVSRIRTEHFPLTLESARPSHTSQYLCASTRQGDEKLFFGSGTQLSVL.

This clone was recorded a few times. The chain has TRBV7-9 and TRBJ1-5, with 7 bases fitting TRBD1. The CDR3 totals 15 residues. Trimming took 5 bases from V and 4 from J; bases not matched to a gene: 8. Per the germline V gene, CDR1 is SEHNR and CDR2 is FQNEAQ (reference sequence). Here the CDR3 reads CASSPEGAFNQPQHF. CDR3 nucleotides: TGTGCCAGCAGCCCCGAGGGGGCTTTTAATCAGCCCCAGCATTTT. Filled out from reference TRBV7-9 and TRBJ1-5, the complete variable domain reads DTGVSQNPRHKITKRGQNVTFRCDPISEHNRLYWYRQTLGQGPEFLTYFQNEAQLEKSRLLSDRFSAERPKGSFSTLEIQRTEQGDSAMYLCASSPEGAFNQPQHFGDGTRLSIL.

This chain joins TRBV2 and TRBJ1-2, with D perhaps TRBD1 (6 bases). This CDR3 comprises 19 residues. V was clipped by 1 base and J by 1 base, with 22 bases between them. Germline V gives CDR1 SNHLY, CDR2 FYNNEI. The DNA for the CDR3 is TGTGCCAGCAGTGAAGAGGCGGCAGGGGCCTCCATTTTTAACTATGGCTACACCTTC. This encodes CASSEEAAGASIFNYGYTF.

The chain joins TRBV7-9 to TRBJ1-2; D ambiguous. This CDR3 region has 14 residues. V gave up 0 bases and J gave up 9 bases, with 14 bases separating them. CDR1 SEHNR and CDR2 FQNEAQ come from the germline V gene (reference sequence). The CDR3 coding sequence is TGTGCCAGCAGCTTAGCGCGGGCAGAGTCCCGCTACACCTTC. Its protein product is CASSLARAESRYTF.

A remark on this clone: The sample carries other DNA sequences with the same CDR3. This chain links TRBV24-1 with TRBJ1-5, with a possible D match to TRBD1 (5 bases). The CDR3 is 15 amino acids. Germline-derived CDR1 and CDR2 are KGHDR and SFDVKD. V was clipped by 2 bases and J by 4 bases, with 11 bases between them. The CDR3 DNA is TGTGCCACCAGTGATTCCAGGGAGGGTAATCAGCCCCAGCATTTT. It codes for CATSDSREGNQPQHF.

V usage is TRBV2 and J usage is TRBJ2-5, with D possibly matching TRBD2 (5 bases). In germline, CDR1 is SNHLY, CDR2 FYNNEI. The CDR3 runs to 15 residues. V shed 1 base and J shed 5 bases, with 14 bases lying between them. The CDR3: CASSEVASTGETQYF. CDR3 nucleotide sequence: TGTGCCAGCAGTGAAGTGGCTAGCACGGGGGAGACCCAGTACTTC.

J is TRBJ2-1 and V is TRBV4-1; 10 nucleotides align to TRBD2. The CDR3 length is 18 residues. J lost 0 bases, V lost 8 bases, and 13 bases had no gene match. The germline CDR1 and CDR2 sequences are MGHRA and YSYEKL. The CDR3, as DNA: TGCGCCAGCCGACCAGGGGTAGCGGGGGGCTCCTCCTACAATGAGCAGTTCTTC. It yields the protein CASRPGVAGGSSYNEQFF.

The rearrangement joins TRBV27 to TRBJ1-1; no clear D. The germline V gene has CDR1 MNHEY and CDR2 SMNVEV (reference sequence). The CDR3 runs to 15 residues. V was clipped by 4 bases and J by 6 bases, with 18 bases between them. CDR3 sequence reads: CASSWIRAVGSEAFF. The CDR3 nucleotides are TGTGCCAGCAGTTGGATTAGGGCGGTGGGTTCTGAAGCTTTCTTT.

CDR3 in amino acids: CASSIGWQPQHF. The CDR3, as DNA: TGTGCCAGTAGTATAGGGTGGCAGCCCCAGCATTTT. The chain carries TRBV19 and TRBJ1-5; no definite D call. CDR1 is LNHDA, CDR2 SQIVND, per germline (reference sequence). V shed 1 base and J shed 7 bases, with 5 bases lying between them. The CDR3 covers 12 residues. Filled out from reference TRBV19 and TRBJ1-5, the complete variable domain reads DGGITQSPKYLFRKEGQNVTLSCEQNLNHDAMYWYRQDPGQGLRLIYYSQIVNDFQKGDIAEGYSVSREKKESFPLTVTSAQKNPTAFYLCASSIGWQPQHFGDGTRLSIL.

CDR3 residues: CASSQDRFYGYTF. The CDR3 DNA follows: TGTGCCAGCAGCCAAGATAGATTCTATGGCTACACCTTC. The rearrangement links TRBV5-6 to TRBJ1-2; unclear D gene. Germline CDR1 SGHDT, CDR2 YYEEEE. V was shortened by 4 bases and J by 4 bases, with 11 bases between the two germline ends. This CDR3 contains 13 residues.

The V gene is TRBV7-2, the J gene TRBJ2-7; 7 bases agree with TRBD1. In germline, CDR1 is SGHTA, CDR2 FQGNSA. This CDR3 region has 14 residues. Losses at the gene ends were 5 bases for V and 2 bases for J; bases not matched to a gene: 6. The CDR3: CASSPGTAAYEQYF. DNA of the CDR3: TGTGCCAGCAGCCCCGGGACAGCAGCCTACGAGCAGTACTTC.